A single sample gave rise to the 19 T cell receptor beta chains below, sequenced in a study of CD8 T cells in Susac syndrome. An amount of RNA that ranged from roughly 0.45 to 1 ug was reverse transcribed with random hexamers. TCRdb reanalysed the immunoSEQ multiplex PCR reads using MiXCR and keeps one entry per CDR3 protein. The table records about 120,000 distinct CDR3 sequences, about 93% of them present only once. Sample: CD4+ T cells from PBMCs. The receptors were gathered from a human donor in good health.

This chain links TRBV12-5 with TRBJ2-5; 11 nucleotides line up with TRBD2. This CDR3 region has 15 residues. Trimming took 6 bases from V and 4 from J; bases not matched to a gene: 7. Germline CDR1 and CDR2: LGHNT and FRNRAP. In DNA, the CDR3 is TGTGCTAGTGGGCCCGGGACTAGCGGAAGAGAGACCCAGTACTTC. Its translation is CASGPGTSGRETQYF. Full variable domain (rest looked up from reference TRBV12-5 and TRBJ2-5): DARVTQTPRHKVTEMGQEVTMRCQPILGHNTVFWYRQTMMQGLELLAYFRNRAPLDDSGMPKDRFSAEMPDATLATLKIQPSEPRDSAVYFCASGPGTSGRETQYFGPGTRLLVL.

The chain couples TRBV20-1 to TRBJ2-5, with D perhaps TRBD1 (6 bases). This CDR3 has 18 amino acids. V lost 1 base, J lost 5 bases, and 26 bases lay in between. Germline V gives CDR1 DFQATT, CDR2 SNEGSKA (reference sequence). CDR3 protein: CSARVLRPTGYHGETQYF. Written as DNA, the CDR3 is TGCAGTGCTAGAGTTTTAAGACCGACAGGCTACCATGGCGAGACCCAGTACTTC.

The chain combines TRBV12-3 or TRBV12-4 with TRBJ2-5, with a tentative D call TRBD2 (6 bases). This CDR3 comprises 13 residues. Trimming left V 5 bases short and J 2 bases short, with 9 bases between. This CDR3 is CASSRDWQETQYF. DNA for the CDR3: TGTGCCAGCAGTCGGGACTGGCAAGAGACCCAGTACTTC.

The chain is built from TRBV5-4 and TRBJ2-5; D might be TRBD2 (5 bases). The CDR3 runs to 15 residues. V lost 3 bases to trimming and J lost 3 bases, with 15 bases between them. CDR1 SGHNT and CDR2 YYREEE come from the germline V gene (reference sequence). The CDR3 sequence is CASSSYRTGKETQYF. Written as DNA, the CDR3 is TGTGCCAGCAGCTCATACCGGACTGGAAAAGAGACCCAGTACTTC.

Remarks on this clonotype: The junction shows a germline mismatch at one end, possibly a read error. CDR3 sequence: CSVAPRGKAGELFF. The CDR3 nucleotides are TGCAGCGTCGCCCCCAGGGGAAAGGCCGGGGAGCTTTTTTTT. The chain links TRBV29-1 to TRBJ2-2; TRBD1 might be the D (6 bases). Germline lookup yields CDR1 SQVTM and CDR2 ANQGSEA. The CDR3 covers 14 residues.

The chain uses TRBV30 and TRBJ1-1, with D hard to call. The germline V gene has CDR1 GTSNPN and CDR2 SVGIG (reference sequence). The CDR3 has 12 amino acids. V lost 5 bases and J 5 bases, leaving 12 bases between the germline ends. This CDR3 reads CAWSGQVTEAFF. The CDR3 DNA is TGTGCCTGGTCAGGCCAGGTGACTGAAGCTTTCTTT.

V gene TRBV2 combines with J gene TRBJ2-6; D is ambiguous. Germline CDR1 is SNHLY and CDR2 is FYNNEI. The CDR3 sequence is 15 residues long. V shed 1 base and J shed 2 bases, with 6 bases lying between them. The DNA of the CDR3 is TGTGCCAGCAGTGAAGAGGGTGCTGGGGCCAACGTCCTGACTTTC. This codes for CASSEEGAGANVLTF.

V usage is TRBV12-3 or TRBV12-4 and J usage is TRBJ2-1; D unclear. The CDR3 sequence is 14 residues long. The V end was cut by 1 base, the J end by 6 bases, with 10 bases between. CDR3 DNA sequence: TGTGCCAGCAGTTTAGTCACGCTGGGCAATGAGCAGTTCTTC. The encoded protein is CASSLVTLGNEQFF.

The chain combines TRBV6-6 with TRBJ2-7; the D is unclear. V was shortened by 4 bases and J by 3 bases, with 19 bases between the two germline ends. This CDR3 is built from 16 residues. Germline-derived CDR1 and CDR2 are MNHNY and SVGAGI (reference sequence). This chain's CDR3 is CASSFLADTRIYEQYF. CDR3 coding DNA: TGTGCCAGCAGTTTCCTGGCAGACACCCGGATCTACGAGCAGTACTTC.

The chain joins TRBV3-1 to TRBJ2-5, with D hard to call. V lost 5 bases, J lost 4 bases, and 11 bases lay in between. CDR3 length: 13 residues. Germline V lookup: CDR1 LGHDT, CDR2 YNNKEL (reference sequence). The CDR3 loop is CASSLFMGETQYF. CDR3 bases: TGTGCCAGCAGCTTATTCATGGGAGAGACCCAGTACTTC.

The rearrangement uses TRBV7-9 and TRBJ1-1, with unresolved D. V was shortened by 4 bases and J by 3 bases, with 3 bases between the two germline ends. CDR1 is SEHNR, CDR2 FQNEAQ, per germline (reference sequence). The CDR3 is 11 amino acids. CDR3 coding DNA: TGTGCCAGCAGCTGGTACACTGAAGCTTTCTTT. Translated: CASSWYTEAFF. Filled out from reference TRBV7-9 and TRBJ1-1, the complete variable domain reads DTGVSQNPRHKITKRGQNVTFRCDPISEHNRLYWYRQTLGQGPEFLTYFQNEAQLEKSRLLSDRFSAERPKGSFSTLEIQRTEQGDSAMYLCASSWYTEAFFGQGTRLTVV.

The CDR3 loop reads CASSYSGAPFEAFF. The CDR3 bases are TGTGCCAGCAGTTATTCGGGGGCCCCCTTCGAAGCTTTCTTT. The rearrangement joins TRBV6-5 to TRBJ1-1, with D maybe TRBD1 (6 bases). CDR3 length equals 14 residues. The germline gives CDR1 MNHEY, CDR2 SVGAGI. V was clipped by 3 bases and J by 8 bases, with 16 bases between them.

This clonotype has only one observation. This chain joins TRBV27 and TRBJ2-7; D may be TRBD1 or TRBD2 (6 bases each). V gave up 5 bases and J gave up 0 bases, with 14 bases separating them. The V gene's germline CDR1 is MNHEY and CDR2 SMNVEV (reference sequence). The CDR3 is 15 residues long. The CDR3 sequence: CASSNRLGGSYEQYF. The CDR3 region has the DNA TGTGCCAGCAGTAACCGACTAGGGGGCTCCTACGAGCAGTACTTC.

The table lists this clonotype with a count of one. CDR3 amino acids: CASSSRGLEETQYF. CDR3 sequence (DNA): TGTGCCAGCAGCTCCAGGGGGCTGGAAGAGACCCAGTACTTC. The chain has TRBV11-2 and TRBJ2-5; TRBD1 matches at 8 bases. V trimming: 4 bases; J trimming: 3 bases; junction bases outside the gene matches: 4. The CDR3 has 14 residues. Germline V gene data show CDR1 as SGHAT and CDR2 as FQNNGV.

The rearrangement joins TRBV6-5 to TRBJ2-7; D gene ambiguous. This CDR3 is 15 amino acids long. Looked up from germline, CDR1 is MNHEY and CDR2 is SVGAGI. Trimming shortened V by 6 bases and J by 0 bases, and 15 bases separated the two germline ends. The CDR3 region is CASSPSAISSYEQYF. In DNA, the CDR3 is TGTGCCAGCAGCCCCTCGGCTATAAGCTCCTACGAGCAGTACTTC.

V is TRBV29-1 and J is TRBJ2-5, with TRBD2 matching 7 bases. The length of the CDR3 is 13 residues. V gave up 7 bases and J gave up 2 bases; unmatched junction bases: 7. Germline CDR1 SQVTM, CDR2 ANQGSEA. The CDR3 DNA reads as TGCAGCGGGGGGGGTGGGCGGCAAGAGACCCAGTACTTC. This encodes CSGGGGRQETQYF.

This clonotype was recorded once. The chain joins TRBV28 to TRBJ2-3; TRBD1 aligns across 7 bases. V was pared by 4 bases and J by 4 bases, with 5 bases of the junction left unmatched. Germline V gene lookup returns CDR1 MDHEN and CDR2 SYDVKM. This CDR3 has 14 residues. CDR3 residues: CASSSGQKSDTQYF. The CDR3 DNA sequence: TGTGCCAGCAGTTCGGGACAGAAGTCAGATACGCAGTATTTT.

The CDR3 reads CASSMEVAGGETQYF. CDR3 DNA: TGTGCCAGTAGTATGGAAGTAGCGGGGGGCGAGACCCAGTACTTC. J is TRBJ2-5 and V is TRBV19; 10 bases match TRBD2. V trimming: 3 bases; J trimming: 5 bases; junction bases outside the gene matches: 6. This CDR3 region has 15 residues. CDR1 and CDR2 (germline): LNHDA, SQIVND (reference sequence).

The rearrangement uses TRBV28 and TRBJ2-2; D gene uncertain. This CDR3 contains 15 residues. Trimming pared 6 bases from V and 0 bases from J, leaving 11 bases between. The V gene's germline CDR1 is MDHEN and CDR2 SYDVKM. The CDR3 DNA sequence: TGTGCCAGCAGCGGACCGTTCGCGAACACCGGGGAGCTGTTTTTT. As protein: CASSGPFANTGELFF.